The subject of this entry is one T cell receptor (beta chain). Those who participated ranged in age from roughly 18 to 90 years and resided in about two dozen US areas. Donors of Cohort 3 who recovered were those that had two negative PCRs, clearance, or symptom resolution. This record belongs to a study of blood T cell repertoires in COVID-19. Study as a whole: PBMCs, B-cell-depleted T cells, or T cells were the source of the cDNA or gDNA that made up the material.

Original analysis: It was from reference gene primer amplification that nucleated cell counts were estimated. TCRdb keeps only in-frame clones here, not all; method: immunoSEQ multiplex PCR. The V and J calls and clone size are taken from that table; D and trimming were inferred from the DNA. The table lists 250,000 or so clones, nearly 90% of them singletons. Sequenced: PBMCs or T cells enriched from blood (not recorded which). The TCR originated in a man younger than 45 who had recovered from COVID-19.

This CDR3 reads CASSQAGSGNTIYF. DNA for the CDR3: TGTGCCAGCAGCCAAGCAGGGTCTGGAAACACCATATATTTT. This rearrangement joins TRBV3-1 (or the pseudogene TRBV3-2) to TRBJ1-3, with D possibly matching TRBD1 (5 bases). Germline CDR1 and CDR2: LGHDT and YNNKEL (reference sequence). This CDR3 contains 14 residues. The germline V and J ends were trimmed by 1 base and 1 base, with 5 bases remaining between them.